The entry below describes one T cell receptor beta chain. The sample belongs to a study of identical twins. This CDR3 spans 16 amino acids. Germline V lookup: CDR1 MDHEN, CDR2 SYDVKM. V lost 7 bases and J lost 0, with 16 bases in between. TCRdb itself ran the 5' RACE reads through MiXCR, one entry per CDR3 protein. The table has around 650,000 distinct CDR3 sequences, 7% to 7.5% seen once. These data are also associated with another study on yellow fever vaccine responses in identical twins. As that report states: Among the twins, the vaccine T cell response reportedly seemed partly convergent and partly personalized.

V gene TRBV28 combines with J gene TRBJ2-4, with a tentative D call TRBD1 (6 bases). The clonotype was recovered from a woman under 30 in good health. The sequenced sample consisted of PBMCs. The CDR3 sequence: CASTPSGAGAKNIQYF. CDR3 sequence (DNA): TGTGCCAGCACCCCTTCAGGGGCTGGAGCCAAAAACATTCAGTACTTC.